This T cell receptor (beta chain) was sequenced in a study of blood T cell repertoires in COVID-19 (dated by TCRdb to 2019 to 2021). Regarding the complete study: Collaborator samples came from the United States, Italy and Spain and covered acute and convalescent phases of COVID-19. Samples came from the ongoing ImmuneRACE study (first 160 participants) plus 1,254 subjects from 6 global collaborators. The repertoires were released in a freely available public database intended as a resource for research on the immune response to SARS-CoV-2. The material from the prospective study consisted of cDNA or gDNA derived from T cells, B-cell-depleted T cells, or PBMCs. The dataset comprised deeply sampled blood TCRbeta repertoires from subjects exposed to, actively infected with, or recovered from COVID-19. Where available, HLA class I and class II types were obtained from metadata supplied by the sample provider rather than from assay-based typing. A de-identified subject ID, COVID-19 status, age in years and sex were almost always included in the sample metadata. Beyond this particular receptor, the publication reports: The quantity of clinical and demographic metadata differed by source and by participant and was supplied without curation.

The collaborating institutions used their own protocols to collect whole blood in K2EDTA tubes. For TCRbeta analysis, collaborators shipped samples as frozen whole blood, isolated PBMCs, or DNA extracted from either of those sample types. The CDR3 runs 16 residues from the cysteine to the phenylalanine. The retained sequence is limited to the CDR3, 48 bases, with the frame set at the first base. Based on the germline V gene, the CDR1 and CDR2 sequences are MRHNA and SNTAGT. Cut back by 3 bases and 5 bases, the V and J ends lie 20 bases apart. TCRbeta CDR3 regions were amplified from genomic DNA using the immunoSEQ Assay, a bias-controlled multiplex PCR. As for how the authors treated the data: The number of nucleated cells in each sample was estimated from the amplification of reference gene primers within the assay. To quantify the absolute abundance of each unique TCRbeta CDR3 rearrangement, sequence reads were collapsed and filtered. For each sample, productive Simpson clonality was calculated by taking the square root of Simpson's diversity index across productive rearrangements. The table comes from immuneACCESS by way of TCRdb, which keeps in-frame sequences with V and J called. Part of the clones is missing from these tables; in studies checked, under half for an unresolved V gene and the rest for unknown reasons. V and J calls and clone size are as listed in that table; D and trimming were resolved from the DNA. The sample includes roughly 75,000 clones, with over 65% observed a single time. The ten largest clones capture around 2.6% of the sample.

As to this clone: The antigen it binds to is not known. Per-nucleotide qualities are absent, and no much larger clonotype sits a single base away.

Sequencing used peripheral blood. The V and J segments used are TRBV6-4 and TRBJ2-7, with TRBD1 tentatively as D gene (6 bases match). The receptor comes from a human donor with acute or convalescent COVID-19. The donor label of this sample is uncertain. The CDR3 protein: CASSEVWGRGNNEQYF. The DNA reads TGTGCCAGCAGTGAGGTTTGGGGCAGGGGAAACAACGAGCAGTACTTC.